The rows below give T cell receptor beta chains drawn from one sample of a study of cytomegalovirus exposure and HLA in healthy donors. The repertoire was sequenced with immunoSEQ multiplex PCR; TCRdb's copy has only in-frame clones and lacks some. The data contain roughly 160,000 clones, roughly 73% of them singletons. Sequencing was carried out using PBMCs. These TCRs come from a woman aged 35 to 49 in good health and CMV-seropositive. Both conserved end residues are part of each CDR3. Each record gives: D gene, J gene, V gene, clone size, CDR3 protein, CDR3 DNA. D genes are given only for firm matches. The size entry is marked missing in some rows and otherwise reads once, few, many or a size class.

NA TRBJ1-1 TRBV19 NA CASTFGSGADTEAFF TGTGCCAGTACCTTCGGTAGTGGGGCGGACACTGAAGCTTTCTTT
NA TRBJ1-5 TRBV27 NA CASSPQGYYSNQPQHF TGTGCCAGCAGCCCCCAGGGCTATTATAGCAATCAGCCCCAGCATTTT
NA TRBJ2-1 TRBV11-1 NA CASSLRRLGGYNEQFF TGTGCCAGCAGCTTAAGGCGTTTGGGGGGTTACAATGAGCAGTTCTTC
NA TRBJ2-5 TRBV19 NA CASSAGPNQYF TGTGCCAGTAGTGCGGGGCCCAACCAGTACTTC
NA TRBJ1-5 TRBV28 NA CASSSSRTRDNQPQHF TGTGCCAGCAGTTCTTCTCGGACGCGGGACAATCAGCCCCAGCATTTT
NA TRBJ2-7 TRBV7-8 NA CASSSRTANYEQYF TGTGCCAGCAGCTCGCGGACAGCTAACTACGAGCAGTACTTC
TRBD2 TRBJ2-1 TRBV9 NA CASSVEIRGRFDEQFF TGTGCCAGCAGCGTAGAAATTCGCGGGAGATTCGATGAGCAGTTCTTC
NA TRBJ2-7 TRBV7-2 NA CASRGPGVLYEQYF TGTGCCAGCAGGGGGCCAGGGGTCCTCTACGAGCAGTACTTC
NA TRBJ1-1 TRBV5-1 NA CASSLGTNTEAFF TGCGCCAGCAGCTTGGGTACAAACACTGAAGCTTTCTTT
NA TRBJ2-1 TRBV11-2 NA CASSFVNEQFF TGTGCCAGCAGCTTCGTCAATGAGCAGTTCTTC
NA TRBJ2-5 TRBV18 NA CASSPYTGIETQYF TGTGCCAGCTCACCATACACAGGGATCGAGACCCAGTACTTC
TRBD2 TRBJ2-7 TRBV5-1 NA CASSLRGGYEQYF TGCGCCAGCAGCCTGCGGGGGGGTTACGAGCAGTACTTC
TRBD1 TRBJ2-5 TRBV5-5 NA CASSLAADRGETQYF TGTGCCAGCAGCTTGGCCGCGGACAGGGGCGAGACCCAGTACTTC
NA TRBJ1-1 TRBV6-5 NA CASSYPVSSAFF TGTGCCAGCAGTTACCCGGTCTCGTCAGCTTTCTTT
TRBD1 TRBJ2-5 TRBV18 once CASSLGQKETQYF TGTGCCAGCTCATTGGGACAGAAAGAGACCCAGTACTTC
TRBD1 TRBJ2-1 TRBV7-3 NA CASSYQGDNEQFF TGTGCCAGCAGCTATCAGGGGGACAATGAGCAGTTCTTC
TRBD2 TRBJ2-1 TRBV28 NA CASKGLAGDGSYNEQFF TGTGCCAGCAAGGGTCTAGCGGGAGACGGCTCCTACAATGAGCAGTTCTTC
TRBD1 TRBJ1-2 TRBV27 NA CASSLLAPGTGSGYTF TGTGCCAGCAGTTTACTAGCACCCGGGACAGGAAGTGGCTACACCTTC
NA TRBJ1-5 TRBV19 few CASSISGRGPQHF TGTGCCAGTAGTATCTCAGGGCGGGGGCCCCAGCATTTT
NA TRBJ2-5 TRBV27 few CASSLRGSREQETQYF TGTGCCAGCAGTTTAAGGGGCTCGCGGGAACAAGAGACCCAGTACTTC
TRBD1 TRBJ1-6 TRBV15 NA CATSRAAGGDSPLHF TGTGCCACCAGCAGAGCAGCAGGGGGAGATTCACCCCTCCACTTT
NA TRBJ2-5 TRBV30 NA CAWGGVGEETQYF TGTGCCTGGGGAGGGGTAGGGGAAGAGACCCAGTACTTC
TRBD1 TRBJ2-3 TRBV9 NA CASSVDPRGDTQYF TGTGCCAGCAGCGTAGATCCCAGGGGGGATACGCAGTATTTT
TRBD1 TRBJ1-1 TRBV5-1 NA CASNLPGGKNTEAFF TGCGCCAGCAACCTTCCAGGGGGCAAGAACACTGAAGCTTTCTTT